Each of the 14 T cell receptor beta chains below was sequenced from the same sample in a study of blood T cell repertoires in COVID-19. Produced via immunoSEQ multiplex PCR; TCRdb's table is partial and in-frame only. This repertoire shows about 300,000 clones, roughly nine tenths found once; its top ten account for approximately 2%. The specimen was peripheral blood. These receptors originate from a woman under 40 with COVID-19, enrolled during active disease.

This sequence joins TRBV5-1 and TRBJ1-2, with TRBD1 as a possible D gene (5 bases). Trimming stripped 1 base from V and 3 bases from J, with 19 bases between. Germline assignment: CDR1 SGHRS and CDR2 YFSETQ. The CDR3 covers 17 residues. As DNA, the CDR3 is TGCGCCAGCAGCTTGCTGGAGGGGCTCGGTTTGGACTATGGCTACACCTTC. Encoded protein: CASSLLEGLGLDYGYTF.

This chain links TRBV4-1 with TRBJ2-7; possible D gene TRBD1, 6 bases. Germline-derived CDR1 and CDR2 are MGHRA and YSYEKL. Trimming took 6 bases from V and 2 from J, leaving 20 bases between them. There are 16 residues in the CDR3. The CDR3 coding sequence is TGCGCCAGCAGACGAGGAATAGGGGGTGACGCCTACGAGCAGTACTTC. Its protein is CASRRGIGGDAYEQYF.

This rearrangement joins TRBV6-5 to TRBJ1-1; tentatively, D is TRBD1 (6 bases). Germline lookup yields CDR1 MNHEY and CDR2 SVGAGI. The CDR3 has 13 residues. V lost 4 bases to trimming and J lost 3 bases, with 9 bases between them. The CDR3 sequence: CASSSGGYTEAFF. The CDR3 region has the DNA TGTGCCAGCAGTTCGGGGGGCTACACTGAAGCTTTCTTT.

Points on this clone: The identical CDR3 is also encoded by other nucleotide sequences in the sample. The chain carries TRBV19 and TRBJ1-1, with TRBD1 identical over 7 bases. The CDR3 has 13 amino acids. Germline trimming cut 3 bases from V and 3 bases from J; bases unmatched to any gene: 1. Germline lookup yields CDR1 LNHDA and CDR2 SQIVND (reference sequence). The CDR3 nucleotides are TGTGCCAGTAGTATTACAGGGGACACTGAAGCTTTCTTT. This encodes CASSITGDTEAFF.

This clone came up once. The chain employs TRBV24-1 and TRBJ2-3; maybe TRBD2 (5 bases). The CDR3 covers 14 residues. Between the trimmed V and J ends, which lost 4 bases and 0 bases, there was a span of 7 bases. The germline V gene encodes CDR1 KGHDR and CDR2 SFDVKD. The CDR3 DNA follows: TGTGCCACCAGTGACTGGACTAGCACAGATACGCAGTATTTT. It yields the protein CATSDWTSTDTQYF.

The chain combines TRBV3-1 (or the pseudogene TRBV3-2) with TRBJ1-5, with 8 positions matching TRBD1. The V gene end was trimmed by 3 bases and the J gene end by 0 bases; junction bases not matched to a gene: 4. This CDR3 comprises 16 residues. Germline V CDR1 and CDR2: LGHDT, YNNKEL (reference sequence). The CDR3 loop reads CASSQGDRISNQPQHF. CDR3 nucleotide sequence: TGTGCCAGCAGCCAGGGGGACAGGATTAGCAATCAGCCCCAGCATTTT.

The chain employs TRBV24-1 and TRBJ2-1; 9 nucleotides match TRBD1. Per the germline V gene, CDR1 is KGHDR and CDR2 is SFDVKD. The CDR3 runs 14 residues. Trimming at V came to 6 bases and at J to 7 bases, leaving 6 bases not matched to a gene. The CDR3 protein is CATSLQGAWNEQFF. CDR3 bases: TGTGCCACCAGTCTACAGGGGGCGTGGAATGAGCAGTTCTTC.

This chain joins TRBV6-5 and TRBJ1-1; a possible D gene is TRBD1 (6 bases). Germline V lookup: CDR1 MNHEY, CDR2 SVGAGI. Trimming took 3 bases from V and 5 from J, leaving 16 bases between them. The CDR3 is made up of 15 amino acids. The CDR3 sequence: CASSYHFLGATEAFF. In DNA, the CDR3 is TGTGCCAGCAGTTATCACTTTTTGGGGGCAACTGAAGCTTTCTTT.

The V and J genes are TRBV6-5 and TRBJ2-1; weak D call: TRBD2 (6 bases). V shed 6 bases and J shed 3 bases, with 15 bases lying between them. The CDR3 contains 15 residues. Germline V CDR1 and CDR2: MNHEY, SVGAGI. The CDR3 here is CASSDPGLNYNEQFF. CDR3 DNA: TGTGCCAGCAGCGATCCGGGACTTAACTACAATGAGCAGTTCTTC.

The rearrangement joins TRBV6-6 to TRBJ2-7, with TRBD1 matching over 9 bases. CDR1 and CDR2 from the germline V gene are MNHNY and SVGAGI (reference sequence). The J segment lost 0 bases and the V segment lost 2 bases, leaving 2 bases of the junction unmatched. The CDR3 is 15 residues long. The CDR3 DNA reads TGTGCCAGCAGTTACCCGGGACAGGGCTCCTACGAGCAGTACTTC. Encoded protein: CASSYPGQGSYEQYF.

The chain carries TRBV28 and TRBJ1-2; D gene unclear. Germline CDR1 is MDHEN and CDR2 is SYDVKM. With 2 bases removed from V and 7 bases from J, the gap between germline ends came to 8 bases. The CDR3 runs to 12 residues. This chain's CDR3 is CASSLLSSGYTF. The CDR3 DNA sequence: TGTGCCAGCAGTTTACTTAGCAGTGGCTACACCTTC.

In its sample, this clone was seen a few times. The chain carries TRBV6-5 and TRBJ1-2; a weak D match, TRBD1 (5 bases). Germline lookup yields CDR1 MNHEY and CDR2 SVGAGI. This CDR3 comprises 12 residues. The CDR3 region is CVVSGGNYGYTF. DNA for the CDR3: TGTGTCGTTTCGGGGGGTAACTATGGCTACACCTTC.

CDR3 residues: CASSLSLTTPPYTDTQYF. The CDR3 DNA reads TGTGCCAGCAGCTTAAGTTTGACAACCCCACCCTACACAGATACGCAGTATTTT. The V and J genes are TRBV7-6 and TRBJ2-3; D is unclear. CDR3 length equals 18 residues. Trimming took off 2 bases at V and 2 bases at J, with 20 bases between the two ends. In germline, CDR1 is SGHVS, CDR2 FNYEAQ.

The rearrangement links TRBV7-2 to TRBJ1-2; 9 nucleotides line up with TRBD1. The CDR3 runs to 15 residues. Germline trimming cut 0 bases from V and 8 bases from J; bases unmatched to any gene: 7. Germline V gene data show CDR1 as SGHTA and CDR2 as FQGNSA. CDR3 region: CASSLAPGQGRGYTF. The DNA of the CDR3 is TGTGCCAGCAGCTTAGCCCCGGGACAGGGTCGCGGCTACACCTTC.